One sample yielded the 31 T cell receptor beta chains listed below, sequenced in a study of metastatic and nonmetastatic thyroid tumors. Thyroid surgery had not been preceded by any treatment in any patient. TCRdb re-clonotyped the PCR reads via MiXCR. The sample lists over 10,000 clones, 33% occurring once. Sequenced input: tumor tissue. The source is a male donor with papillary thyroid cancer or a benign thyroid nodule (not recorded which). Some clones in this sample may be carry-over from other donors' samples.

In this sample, this clone is medium-sized. This chain connects TRBV27 to TRBJ1-1, with D possibly being TRBD1 (5 bases). Germline-derived CDR1 and CDR2 are MNHEY and SMNVEV (reference sequence). The length of the CDR3 is 15 residues. V lost 1 base to trimming and J lost 0 bases, with 9 bases between them. The CDR3 DNA is TGTGCCAGCAGTTTATGGGGCACTATGAACACTGAAGCTTTCTTT. Its translation: CASSLWGTMNTEAFF.

This chain uses TRBV2 with TRBJ2-3; the match to TRBD1 covers 7 bases. The length of the CDR3 is 13 residues. In germline, CDR1 is SNHLY, CDR2 FYNNEI. With V trimmed by 6 bases and J by 3 bases, 3 bases remained unmatched. The CDR3 loop is CASSLTGTDTQYF. As DNA, the CDR3 is TGTGCCAGCAGCCTGACAGGGACAGATACGCAGTATTTT.

This clone appeared once. This rearrangement joins TRBV11-2 to TRBJ1-2; maybe TRBD1 (5 bases). V lost 0 bases to trimming and J lost 8 bases, with 16 bases between them. This CDR3 comprises 15 residues. CDR1 is SGHAT, CDR2 FQNNGV, per germline. DNA of the CDR3: TGTGCCAGCAGCTTAGATTTCCAGGGATTTGGAGGCTACACCTTC. This encodes CASSLDFQGFGGYTF.

This clone is termed large (0.1 to 1%). The chain is built from TRBV11-2 and TRBJ2-1; possibly TRBD2 for D (5 bases). Looked up from germline, CDR1 is SGHAT and CDR2 is FQNNGV. V dropped 3 bases and J dropped 4 bases, with 7 bases sitting between them. The CDR3 spans 13 residues. CDR3 bases: TGTGCCAGCAGCTTTGACTATTACAATGAGCAGTTCTTC. Its protein product is CASSFDYYNEQFF.

This rearrangement joins TRBV19 to TRBJ2-3; 9 bases align to TRBD2. Losses at the gene ends were 4 bases for V and 3 bases for J; bases not matched to a gene: 8. Germline CDR1 LNHDA, CDR2 SQIVND (reference sequence). This CDR3 region has 16 residues. The CDR3, as DNA: TGTGCCAGTAGTAGCATCAGCGGGGGGCCTACAGATACGCAGTATTTT. The encoded protein is CASSSISGGPTDTQYF.

In this sample, this clone turned up many times. This sequence joins TRBV30 and TRBJ1-2; possible D gene TRBD1, 6 bases. The germline CDR1 and CDR2 sequences are GTSNPN and SVGIG (reference sequence). This CDR3 spans 15 amino acids. V was trimmed by 3 bases and J by 4 bases, leaving 18 bases between them. The CDR3 DNA sequence: TGTGCCTGGAGGGTCCGGGGGGCGCGCGGCTATGGCTACACCTTC. It codes for CAWRVRGARGYGYTF.

The rearrangement links TRBV9 to TRBJ2-3; 9 bases map to TRBD1. CDR1 and CDR2 from the germline V gene are SGDLS and YYNGEE. V was clipped by 2 bases and J by 1 base; unmatched bases: 5. The CDR3 is 16 amino acids. The CDR3 here is CASSVPRDRGTDTQYF. CDR3 in DNA: TGTGCCAGCAGCGTCCCCCGGGACAGGGGCACAGATACGCAGTATTTT.

The chain employs TRBV5-1 and TRBJ2-3; no clear D gene. This CDR3 spans 12 amino acids. Per germline, CDR1 SGHRS and CDR2 YFSETQ. V lost 3 bases and J lost 3, with 5 bases in between. DNA for the CDR3: TGCGCCAGCAGCTCATATACAGATACGCAGTATTTT. This translates into CASSSYTDTQYF.

This clone was found a few times. The chain recombines TRBV6-1 with TRBJ2-7, with 8 bases lining up with TRBD1. V shed 2 bases and J 4 bases; nucleotides not matched to a gene: 7. The CDR3 runs to 15 residues. The V gene's germline CDR1 is MNHNS and CDR2 SASEGT. The CDR3 DNA is TGTGCCAGCAGTGAATCACAGGGGGGATCGTACGAGCAGTACTTC. Protein: CASSESQGGSYEQYF.

In its sample, this clone was seen a few times. The V and J genes are TRBV19 and TRBJ2-7; a possible D gene is TRBD1 (7 bases). The length of the CDR3 is 14 residues. Germline loops: CDR1 LNHDA, CDR2 SQIVND (reference sequence). With 5 bases removed from V and 3 bases from J, the gap between germline ends came to 14 bases. This chain's CDR3 is CASSQRRDSYEQYF. CDR3 in DNA: TGTGCCAGTAGTCAAAGGAGGGACAGCTACGAGCAGTACTTC.

This clone was observed a handful of times. The chain joins TRBV24-1 to TRBJ2-7; 8 bases fit TRBD1. V trimming: 3 bases; J trimming: 4 bases; junction bases outside the gene matches: 7. CDR1 and CDR2 (germline): KGHDR, SFDVKD. The length of the CDR3 is 15 residues. The CDR3 DNA reads as TGTGCCACCAGTGATAGCAGGGGGCATCTTTACGAGCAGTACTTC. It encodes CATSDSRGHLYEQYF.

This chain joins TRBV5-5 and TRBJ2-7, with unresolved D. Looked up from germline, CDR1 is SGHKS and CDR2 is YYEKEE (reference sequence). V shed 4 bases and J shed 7 bases, with 9 bases lying between them. This CDR3 contains 11 residues. The CDR3 DNA follows: TGTGCCAGCAGCCAGCGACGGGAGCAGTACTTC. Protein: CASSQRREQYF.

The J gene is TRBJ1-2, the V gene TRBV30, with D possibly TRBD1 on 5 matching bases. The germline V gene encodes CDR1 GTSNPN and CDR2 SVGIG (reference sequence). CDR3 length equals 11 residues. V was shortened by 4 bases and J by 8 bases, with 11 bases between the two germline ends. The CDR3 DNA reads as TGTGCCTGGAAAACAGGAGGAGGCTACACCTTC. It encodes CAWKTGGGYTF.

This clone was counted a few times. The genes are TRBV27 and TRBJ2-5; D not certain. V lost 5 bases and J lost 1, with 14 bases in between. From germline, CDR1 is MNHEY and CDR2 SMNVEV (reference sequence). CDR3 length: 15 amino acids. Written as DNA, the CDR3 is TGTGCCAGCAGTCCAAGGGCTGGGTCCCAAGAGACCCAGTACTTC. Residues: CASSPRAGSQETQYF.

The V call is TRBV27, the J call TRBJ1-2; 7 bases line up with TRBD1. Trimming took 2 bases from V and 7 from J; bases not matched to a gene: 13. The V gene's germline CDR1 is MNHEY and CDR2 SMNVEV (reference sequence). The CDR3 covers 16 residues. The CDR3 loop reads CASSLGGGFVRGGYTF. CDR3 in DNA: TGTGCCAGCAGTTTAGGAGGGGGCTTCGTACGCGGTGGCTACACCTTC.

J is TRBJ2-7 and V is TRBV2, with TRBD2 matching 11 bases. The V gene end was trimmed by 0 bases and the J gene end by 0 bases; junction bases not matched to a gene: 10. The CDR3 runs to 19 residues. CDR1 and CDR2 (germline): SNHLY, FYNNEI. The CDR3 DNA follows: TGTGCCAGCAGTGAAGCTGGAACTAGCGGGAGAACGAGCTCCTACGAGCAGTACTTC. It is translated as CASSEAGTSGRTSSYEQYF.

The genes are TRBV4-3 and TRBJ2-1, with 8 bases that match TRBD2. In germline, CDR1 is LGHNA, CDR2 YSLEER. The CDR3 spans 15 residues. The V segment lost 2 bases and the J segment 5 bases; nucleotides outside the gene matches: 5. CDR3 amino acids: CASSQSGRADNEQFF. For the CDR3, the DNA is TGCGCCAGCAGCCAATCCGGGAGGGCGGACAATGAGCAGTTCTTC.

The CDR3: CASSILGLAGDEQFF. The CDR3 DNA reads TGTGCCAGTAGTATTCTAGGGCTAGCGGGAGATGAGCAGTTCTTC. V gene TRBV19 combines with J gene TRBJ2-1, with 10 bases fitting TRBD2. CDR1 and CDR2 (germline): LNHDA, SQIVND (reference sequence). Trimming took 3 bases from V and 8 from J; bases not matched to a gene: 7. The length of the CDR3 is 15 residues.

This clone was seen a few times. The V call is TRBV25-1, the J call TRBJ2-3; D assignment may be TRBD1 or TRBD2 (6 bases each). This CDR3 spans 15 amino acids. Between the trimmed V and J ends, which lost 2 bases and 2 bases, there was a span of 11 bases. Germline V lookup: CDR1 MGHDK, CDR2 SYGVNS. The chain's CDR3 is CASSERGEFTDTQYF. For the CDR3, the DNA is TGTGCCAGCAGTGAAAGGGGGGAATTCACAGATACGCAGTATTTT.

The V gene is TRBV7-9, the J gene TRBJ1-3; D uncertain. The V and J ends lost 6 bases and 0 bases respectively, with 3 bases between them. This CDR3 has 12 residues. Germline V gene data show CDR1 as SEHNR and CDR2 as FQNEAQ (reference sequence). For the CDR3, the DNA is TGTGCCAGCAGTCCCTCTGGAAACACCATATATTTT. Translated: CASSPSGNTIYF.

The gene calls are TRBV20-1 and TRBJ2-7; no firm D call. This CDR3 spans 13 amino acids. Trimming took 1 base from V and 4 from J, leaving 11 bases between them. Germline V gene data show CDR1 as DFQATT and CDR2 as SNEGSKA (reference sequence). The CDR3 DNA follows: TGCAGTGCTAGAGGGTGGGAACGGTACGAGCAGTACTTC. It encodes CSARGWERYEQYF.

This clone was seen at least ten times. Possible read error: a much larger clone is one base away. The chain has TRBV3-1 and TRBJ2-7, with a tentative D call TRBD2 (5 bases). The CDR3 consists of 14 residues. Germline V gives CDR1 LGHDT, CDR2 YNNKEL (reference sequence). This CDR3 reads CAGSQGGRIYEQYF. The CDR3 DNA follows: TGTGCCGGCAGCCAAGGAGGACGGATATACGAGCAGTACTTC.

This sequence joins TRBV30 and TRBJ1-3; TRBD1 is a possible D gene (5 bases). The CDR3 spans 17 residues. Trimming cost V 0 bases and J 0 bases, with 15 bases left between them. CDR1 is GTSNPN and CDR2 is SVGIG in the germline V gene (reference sequence). The CDR3 is CAWSVPRDGASGNTIYF. Here the CDR3 DNA reads TGTGCCTGGAGTGTACCCCGGGACGGAGCCTCTGGAAACACCATATATTTT.

A note on this clone: A read error may produce the germline difference seen at one junction end. V is TRBV6-1 and J is TRBJ2-2, with 7 bases lining up with TRBD1. From germline, CDR1 is MNHNS and CDR2 SASEGT. This CDR3 region has 14 residues. CDR3 bases: TGTGCCAGCAGACAGGGGTCGGGTACCGGGGAGCTTTTTTTT. Translating it yields CASRQGSGTGELFF.

This rearrangement joins TRBV3-1 to TRBJ2-5, with 9 bases identical to TRBD2. The trim removed 2 bases at V and 2 bases at J, leaving 9 bases unmatched. Germline V lookup: CDR1 LGHDT, CDR2 YNNKEL (reference sequence). The CDR3 covers 17 residues. The CDR3 DNA reads as TGTGCCAGCAGCCAAACCCCCGCGGGGGGGGATCAAGAGACCCAGTACTTC. Its protein is CASSQTPAGGDQETQYF.

The chain uses TRBV28 and TRBJ2-7; D possibly corresponds to TRBD1 (5 bases). The ends were cut back, 7 bases at V and 3 bases at J, with 19 bases in the middle. Germline V gives CDR1 MDHEN, CDR2 SYDVKM. CDR3 length: 15 amino acids. Here the CDR3 DNA reads TGTGCCAGCATAGGATCAGGGATAAAAGGCTACGAGCAGTACTTC. Translated: CASIGSGIKGYEQYF.

V usage is TRBV12-3 or TRBV12-4 and J usage is TRBJ1-2, with a possible D match to TRBD1 (6 bases). Trimming stripped 0 bases from V and 9 bases from J, with 11 bases between. This CDR3 comprises 13 residues. In DNA, the CDR3 is TGTGCCAGCAGTTTAGCGCAGGGGACGAGCTACACCTTC. It yields the protein CASSLAQGTSYTF.

The chain joins TRBV5-1 to TRBJ2-7, with TRBD1 matching 9 bases. Germline-derived CDR1 and CDR2 are SGHRS and YFSETQ. The CDR3 is 15 residues long. V lost 3 bases to trimming and J lost 5 bases; unmatched junction nucleotides: 9. This chain's CDR3 is CASSWAGQGLDEQYF. CDR3 nucleotides: TGCGCCAGCAGCTGGGCGGGACAGGGTCTCGACGAGCAGTACTTC.

This rearrangement joins TRBV20-1 to TRBJ2-7; D unclear. Germline CDR1 is DFQATT and CDR2 is SNEGSKA (reference sequence). The CDR3 has 11 residues. V lost 2 bases and J 9 bases, leaving 11 bases between the germline ends. CDR3 nucleotides: TGCAGTGCTAGAAGGACCGATGGGCAGTACTTC. Translated: CSARRTDGQYF.

V gene TRBV20-1 combines with J gene TRBJ2-7; the D gene is possibly TRBD1 (6 bases). The V and J ends lost 6 bases and 3 bases respectively, with 12 bases between them. Germline V gives CDR1 DFQATT, CDR2 SNEGSKA (reference sequence). The CDR3 is 12 amino acids. The CDR3 loop reads CSAPGDNYEQYF. CDR3 sequence (DNA): TGCAGTGCGCCTGGGGACAACTACGAGCAGTACTTC.

With respect to this clone: Additional DNA sequences in this sample encode the identical CDR3. The CDR3 is CASSLGLAGGQETQYF. CDR3 in DNA: TGCGCCAGCAGCTTGGGACTAGCGGGAGGTCAAGAGACCCAGTACTTC. The rearrangement uses TRBV5-1 and TRBJ2-5; 13 nucleotides match TRBD2. With V trimmed by 0 bases and J by 2 bases, 1 base remained unmatched. Germline V gives CDR1 SGHRS, CDR2 YFSETQ. The CDR3 is made up of 16 amino acids.